This T cell receptor beta chain was identified during a study of shared clonotypes between healthy human individuals. Study-wide findings and caveats: Unshared clonotypes carried lower generation probabilities than those common to all four donors.

Data came from immunoSEQ multiplex PCR; TCRdb stores just in-frame clones and leaves some out. The sample comprises about 1 million clones, about 75% of which are singletons, and approximately 1.5% rests with the top ten. Only a few counts were recorded for this clone. Its target is unknown. The sequence came from a man between 18 and 35 years old in good health. Source material: memory CD4+ T cells sorted from blood. Subset denoted: CD45RA-negative fraction.

CDR3 sequence reads: CASRIKGNEQFF. The CDR3 DNA follows: TGTGCCAGCAGAATCAAGGGAAATGAGCAGTTCTTC. The J gene is TRBJ2-1, the V gene TRBV7-9; D is uncertain. Deletions cut 6 bases from V and 7 bases from J, with 10 bases between. Germline assignment: CDR1 SEHNR and CDR2 FQNEAQ (reference sequence). The CDR3 spans 12 residues.